This T cell receptor (beta chain) was observed in a study of blood T cell repertoires in COVID-19. Study-wide background: T cells, B-cell-depleted T cells, or PBMCs supplied cDNA or gDNA.

In the authors' workflow: Reference gene primers were amplified, and this amplification served to estimate nucleated cell counts. Method: immunoSEQ multiplex PCR; TCRdb's copy keeps in-frame clones and lacks some. V, J and clone size were drawn from that table, and D and trimming were deduced from the DNA. Of 250,000 to 300,000 clones listed, 87% are singletons. This CDR3 is built from 14 residues. Germline trimming cut 6 bases from V and 2 bases from J; bases unmatched to any gene: 4. From germline, CDR1 is SGHTA and CDR2 FQGTGA. This sequence was found in a woman between 50 and 59 years old who had recovered from COVID-19. The sequenced sample was peripheral blood. The gene calls are TRBV7-3 and TRBJ1-3; 7 bases align to TRBD1. CDR3 DNA sequence: TGTGCCAGCAGACAAACAGGGGCTGGAAACACCATATATTTT. Amino acids: CASRQTGAGNTIYF.